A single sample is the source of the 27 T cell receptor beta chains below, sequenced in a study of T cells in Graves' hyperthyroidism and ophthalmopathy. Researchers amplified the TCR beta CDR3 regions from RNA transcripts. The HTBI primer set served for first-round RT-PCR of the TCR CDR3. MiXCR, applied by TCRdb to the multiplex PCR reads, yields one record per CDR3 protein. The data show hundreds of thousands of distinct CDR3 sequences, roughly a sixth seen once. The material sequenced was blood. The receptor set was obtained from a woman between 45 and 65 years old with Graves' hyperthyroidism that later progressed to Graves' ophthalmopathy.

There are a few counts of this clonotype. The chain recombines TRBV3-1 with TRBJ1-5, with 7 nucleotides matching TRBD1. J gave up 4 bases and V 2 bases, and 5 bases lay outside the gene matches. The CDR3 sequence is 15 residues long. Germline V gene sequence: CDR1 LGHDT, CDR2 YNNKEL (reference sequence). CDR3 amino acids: CASSQRQGLNQPQHF. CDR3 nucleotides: TGTGCCAGCAGCCAACGACAGGGCCTAAATCAGCCCCAGCATTTT.

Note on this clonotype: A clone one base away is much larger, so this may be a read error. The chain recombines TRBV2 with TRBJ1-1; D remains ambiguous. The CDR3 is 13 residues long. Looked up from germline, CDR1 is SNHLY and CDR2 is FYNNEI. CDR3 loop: CARIRPSNTGAFF. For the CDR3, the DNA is TGTGCCAGGATCCGACCGTCGAACACTGGAGCTTTCTTT.

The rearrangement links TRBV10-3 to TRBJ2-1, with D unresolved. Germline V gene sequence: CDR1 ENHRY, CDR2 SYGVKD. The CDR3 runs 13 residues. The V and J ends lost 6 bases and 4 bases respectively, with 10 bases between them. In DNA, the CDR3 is TGTGCCATCAGCCCGGCTATGTACAATGAGCAGTTCTTC. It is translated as CAISPAMYNEQFF.

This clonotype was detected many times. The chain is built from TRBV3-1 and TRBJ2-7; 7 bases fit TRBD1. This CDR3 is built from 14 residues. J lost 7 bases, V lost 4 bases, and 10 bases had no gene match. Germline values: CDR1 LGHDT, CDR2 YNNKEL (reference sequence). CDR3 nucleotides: TGTGCCAGCAGCCCCCGGACAGGATCGGGAGAGCAGTACTTC. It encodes CASSPRTGSGEQYF.

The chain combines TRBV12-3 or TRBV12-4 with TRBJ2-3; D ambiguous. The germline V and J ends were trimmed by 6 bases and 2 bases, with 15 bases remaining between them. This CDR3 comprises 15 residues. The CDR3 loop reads CASSPIVIATDTQYF. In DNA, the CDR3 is TGTGCCAGCAGCCCAATAGTAATAGCCACAGATACGCAGTATTTT.

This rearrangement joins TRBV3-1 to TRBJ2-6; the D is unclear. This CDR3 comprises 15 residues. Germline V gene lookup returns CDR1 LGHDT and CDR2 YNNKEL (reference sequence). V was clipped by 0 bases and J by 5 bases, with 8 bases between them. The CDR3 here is CASSQDGGRANVLTF. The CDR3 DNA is TGTGCCAGCAGCCAAGATGGTGGACGGGCCAACGTCCTGACTTTC.

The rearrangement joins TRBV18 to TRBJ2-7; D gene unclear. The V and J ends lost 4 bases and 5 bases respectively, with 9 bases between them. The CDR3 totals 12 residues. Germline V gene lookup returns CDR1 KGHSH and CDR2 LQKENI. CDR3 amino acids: CASSLQANEQYF. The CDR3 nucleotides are TGTGCCAGCTCACTACAAGCGAACGAGCAGTACTTC.

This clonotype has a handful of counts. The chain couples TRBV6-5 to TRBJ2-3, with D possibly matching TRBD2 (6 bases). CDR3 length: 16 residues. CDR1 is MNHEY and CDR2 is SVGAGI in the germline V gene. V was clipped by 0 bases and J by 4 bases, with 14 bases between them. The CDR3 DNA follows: TGTGCCAGCAGTTACTCGGCGGGGTTGCCCGCAGATACGCAGTATTTT. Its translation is CASSYSAGLPADTQYF.

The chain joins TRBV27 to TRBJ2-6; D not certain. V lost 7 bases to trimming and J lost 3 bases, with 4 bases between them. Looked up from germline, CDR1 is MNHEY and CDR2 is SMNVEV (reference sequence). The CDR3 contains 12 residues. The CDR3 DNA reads TGTGCCAGCATTGGTGGGGCCAACGTCCTGACTTTC. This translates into CASIGGANVLTF.

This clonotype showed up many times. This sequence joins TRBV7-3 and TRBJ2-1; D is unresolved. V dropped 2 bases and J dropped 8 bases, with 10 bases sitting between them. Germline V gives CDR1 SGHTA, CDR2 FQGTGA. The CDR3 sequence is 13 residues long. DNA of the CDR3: TGTGCCAGCAGCTTATATGAACTGGATGAGCAGTTCTTC. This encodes CASSLYELDEQFF.

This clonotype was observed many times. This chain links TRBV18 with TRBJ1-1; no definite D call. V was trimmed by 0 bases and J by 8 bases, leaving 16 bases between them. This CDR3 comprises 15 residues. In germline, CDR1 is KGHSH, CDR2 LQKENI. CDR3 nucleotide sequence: TGTGCCAGCTCACCACCTGGGCTGACAATGGCAGAAGCTTTCTTT. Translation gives CASSPPGLTMAEAFF.

The CDR3 is CSANRAEGGDTEAFF. In DNA, the CDR3 is TGCAGTGCCAACCGGGCCGAAGGGGGGGACACTGAAGCTTTCTTT. The chain employs TRBV20-1 and TRBJ1-1, with D perhaps matching TRBD1 (6 bases). Trimming removed 6 bases from V and 3 bases from J, with 20 bases in between. CDR3 length equals 15 residues. Germline assignment: CDR1 DFQATT and CDR2 SNEGSKA (reference sequence).

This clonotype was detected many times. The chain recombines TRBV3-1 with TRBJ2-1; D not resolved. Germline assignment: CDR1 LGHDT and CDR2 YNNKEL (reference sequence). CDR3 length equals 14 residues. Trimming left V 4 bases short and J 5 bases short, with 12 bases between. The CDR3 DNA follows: TGTGCCAGCAGCCTTCCGCATCCCCACAATGAGCAGTTCTTC. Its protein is CASSLPHPHNEQFF.

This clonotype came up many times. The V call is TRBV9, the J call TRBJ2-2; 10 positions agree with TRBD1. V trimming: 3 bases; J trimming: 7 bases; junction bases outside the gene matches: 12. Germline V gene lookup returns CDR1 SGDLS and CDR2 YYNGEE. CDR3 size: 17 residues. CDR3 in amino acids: CASSANHGTGVFGELFF. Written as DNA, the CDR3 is TGTGCCAGCAGCGCAAATCACGGGACAGGGGTTTTCGGGGAGCTGTTTTTT.

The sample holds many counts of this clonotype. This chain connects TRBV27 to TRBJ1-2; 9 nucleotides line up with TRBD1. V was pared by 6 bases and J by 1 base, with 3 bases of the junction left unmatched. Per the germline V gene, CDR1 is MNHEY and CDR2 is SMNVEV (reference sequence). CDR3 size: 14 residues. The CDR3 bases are TGTGCCAGCAGCCAGACAGGGGGTAACTATGGCTACACCTTC. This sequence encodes CASSQTGGNYGYTF.

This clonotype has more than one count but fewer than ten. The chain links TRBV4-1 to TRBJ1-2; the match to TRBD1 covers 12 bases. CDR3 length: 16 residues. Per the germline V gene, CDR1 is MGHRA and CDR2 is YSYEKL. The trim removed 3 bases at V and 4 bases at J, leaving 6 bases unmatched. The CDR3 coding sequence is TGCGCCAGCAGCCAGGATCGGGACAGGGGGCTCTATGGCTACACCTTC. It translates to CASSQDRDRGLYGYTF.

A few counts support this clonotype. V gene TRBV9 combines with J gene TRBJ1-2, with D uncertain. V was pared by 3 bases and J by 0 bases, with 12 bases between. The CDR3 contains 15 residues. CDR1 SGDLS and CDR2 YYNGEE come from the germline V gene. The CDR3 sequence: CASSEVAGPNYGYTF. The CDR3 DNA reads TGTGCCAGCAGCGAGGTGGCCGGTCCTAACTATGGCTACACCTTC.

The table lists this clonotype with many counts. The DNA of the CDR3 is TGTGCCAGCAGTAAAGGGGCTCTCACCACCGGGGAGCTGTTTTTT. Encoded protein: CASSKGALTTGELFF. The J gene is TRBJ2-2, the V gene TRBV28, with D tentatively TRBD1 (5 bases). The CDR3 loop spans 15 amino acids. The germline V gene encodes CDR1 MDHEN and CDR2 SYDVKM. Trimming cost V 5 bases and J 4 bases, with 14 bases left between them.

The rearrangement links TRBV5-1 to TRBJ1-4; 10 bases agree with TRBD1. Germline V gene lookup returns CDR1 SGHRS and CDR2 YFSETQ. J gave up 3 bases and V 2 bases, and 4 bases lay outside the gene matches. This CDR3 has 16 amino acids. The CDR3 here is CASSFDRGLANEKLFF. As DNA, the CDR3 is TGCGCCAGCAGCTTCGACAGGGGGCTAGCTAATGAAAAACTGTTTTTT. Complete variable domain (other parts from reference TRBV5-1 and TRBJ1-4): KAGVTQTPRYLIKTRGQQVTLSCSPISGHRSVSWYQQTPGQGLQFLFEYFSETQRNKGNFPGRFSGRQFSNSRSEMNVSTLELGDSALYLCASSFDRGLANEKLFFGSGTQLSVL.

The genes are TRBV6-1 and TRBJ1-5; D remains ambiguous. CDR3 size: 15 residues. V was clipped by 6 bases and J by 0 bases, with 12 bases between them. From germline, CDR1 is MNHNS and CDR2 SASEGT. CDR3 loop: CASSWTANSNQPQHF. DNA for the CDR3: TGTGCCAGCAGCTGGACGGCAAATAGCAATCAGCCCCAGCATTTT.

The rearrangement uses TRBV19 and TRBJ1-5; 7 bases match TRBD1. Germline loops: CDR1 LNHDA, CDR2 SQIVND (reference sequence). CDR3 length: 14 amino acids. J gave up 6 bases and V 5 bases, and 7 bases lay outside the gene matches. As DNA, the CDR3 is TGTGCCAGTAGTGCTCAGACAGGGAGTCAGCCCCAGCATTTT. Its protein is CASSAQTGSQPQHF.

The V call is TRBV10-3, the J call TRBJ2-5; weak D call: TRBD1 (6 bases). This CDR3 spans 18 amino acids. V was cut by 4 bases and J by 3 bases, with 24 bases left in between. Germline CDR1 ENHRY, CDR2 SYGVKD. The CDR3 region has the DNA TGTGCCATCAGTGGCCCCAACACAGGGTTGGGTATGAAAGAGACCCAGTACTTC. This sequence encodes CAISGPNTGLGMKETQYF.

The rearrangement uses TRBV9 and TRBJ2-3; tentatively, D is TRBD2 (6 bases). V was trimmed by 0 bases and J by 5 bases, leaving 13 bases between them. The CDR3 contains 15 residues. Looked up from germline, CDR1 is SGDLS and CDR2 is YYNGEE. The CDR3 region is CASSVEVGGGDTQYF. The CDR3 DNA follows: TGTGCCAGCAGCGTAGAGGTCGGGGGTGGAGATACGCAGTATTTT.

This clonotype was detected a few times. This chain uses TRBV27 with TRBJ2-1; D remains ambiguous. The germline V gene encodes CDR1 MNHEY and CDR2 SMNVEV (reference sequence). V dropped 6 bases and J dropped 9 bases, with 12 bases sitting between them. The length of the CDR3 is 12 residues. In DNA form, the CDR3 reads TGTGCCAGCAGAGAAAACGGGTTTGAGCAGTTCTTC. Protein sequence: CASRENGFEQFF.

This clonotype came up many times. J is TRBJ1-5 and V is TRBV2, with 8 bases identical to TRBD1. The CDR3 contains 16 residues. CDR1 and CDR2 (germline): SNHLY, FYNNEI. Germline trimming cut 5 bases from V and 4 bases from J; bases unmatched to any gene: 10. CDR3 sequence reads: CASSRSTGERNQPQHF. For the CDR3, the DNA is TGTGCCAGCAGTAGATCGACAGGGGAGCGAAATCAGCCCCAGCATTTT.

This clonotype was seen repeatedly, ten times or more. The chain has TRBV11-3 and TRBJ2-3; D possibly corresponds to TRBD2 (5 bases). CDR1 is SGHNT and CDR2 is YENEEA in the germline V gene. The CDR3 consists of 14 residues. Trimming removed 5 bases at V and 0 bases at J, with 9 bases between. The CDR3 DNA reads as TGTGCCAGCAGCCCCGGGATCAGCACAGATACGCAGTATTTT. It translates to CASSPGISTDTQYF.

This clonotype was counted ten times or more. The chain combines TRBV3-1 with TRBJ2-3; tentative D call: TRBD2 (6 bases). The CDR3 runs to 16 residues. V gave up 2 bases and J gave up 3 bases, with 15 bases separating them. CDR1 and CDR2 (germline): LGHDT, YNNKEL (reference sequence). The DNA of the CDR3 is TGTGCCAGCAGCCAATGGGAGTCTGCGGGAACAGATACGCAGTATTTT. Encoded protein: CASSQWESAGTDTQYF.